Presented here are 23 T cell receptor beta chains from one specimen sequenced in a study of radiotherapy plus CTLA-4 blockade in lung cancer (dated by TCRdb to 2016 to 2019). Preparation of the library involved the immunoSEQ multiplex PCR assay. In TCRdb, the immuneACCESS table is reduced to in-frame sequences with V and J assigned. These tables do not hold every clone; where another copy was compared, an unresolved V gene accounts for under half, and the others remain unexplained. The sample table contains tens of thousands of clones; only one count was recorded for approximately 80% of them. Clones ranked in the top ten supply about 2.5% of the sample. Material: peripheral blood, obtained from a patient treated with radiotherapy plus ipilimumab. These TCRs come from a human donor with non-small cell lung cancer whose response to radiotherapy plus ipilimumab could not be evaluated.

Turning to this clone: One end of the junction is discordant with germline, which a read error may explain. This chain connects TRBV7-7 to TRBJ2-2; a possible D gene is TRBD2 (6 bases). The CDR3 totals 14 residues. Looked up from germline, CDR1 is SSHAT and CDR2 is FNYEAQ (reference sequence). This CDR3 is CASSLRGNTGELFF. CDR3 DNA sequence: TGTGCTAGCAGCTTACGCGGGAATACCGGGGAGCTGTTTTTT.

The chain combines TRBV7-3 with TRBJ1-2; 9 bases match TRBD1. This CDR3 comprises 14 residues. The V gene end was trimmed by 4 bases and the J gene end by 8 bases; junction bases not matched to a gene: 8. The germline gives CDR1 SGHTA, CDR2 FQGTGA. The CDR3 is CASSSGGQGGGYTF. The CDR3 nucleotides read TGTGCCAGCAGCTCCGGGGGACAGGGTGGGGGCTACACCTTC. The full variable domain, its missing parts supplied by reference TRBV7-3 and TRBJ1-2, is GAGVSQTPSNKVTEKGKYVELRCDPISGHTALYWYRQSLGQGPEFLIYFQGTGAADDSGLPNDRFFAVRPEGSVSTLKIQRTERGDSAVYLCASSSGGQGGGYTFGSGTRLTVV.

The rearrangement uses TRBV2 and TRBJ2-5, with 8 positions matching TRBD1. The CDR3 spans 13 residues. Trimming removed 3 bases from V and 5 bases from J; junction bases left unmatched: 2. Germline lookup yields CDR1 SNHLY and CDR2 FYNNEI. CDR3 sequence reads: CASSDRGQETQYF. CDR3 DNA: TGTGCCAGCAGTGACAGGGGGCAGGAGACCCAGTACTTC.

The rearrangement uses TRBV7-3 and TRBJ2-5; tentative D call: TRBD1 (6 bases). V was clipped by 5 bases and J by 5 bases, with 24 bases between them. Germline lookup yields CDR1 SGHTA and CDR2 FQGTGA. The CDR3 consists of 17 residues. The CDR3 here is CASSQHQGPPSRETQYF. The CDR3 DNA reads TGTGCCAGCAGCCAACATCAGGGGCCCCCTAGTCGGGAGACCCAGTACTTC.

This clone was seen only once. V usage is TRBV5-1 and J usage is TRBJ2-1; possible D gene TRBD1, 6 bases. V lost 3 bases to trimming and J lost 8 bases, with 15 bases between them. This CDR3 region has 14 residues. Looked up from germline, CDR1 is SGHRS and CDR2 is YFSETQ. The CDR3 loop is CASSSYGAGDEQFF. The CDR3 DNA sequence: TGCGCCAGCAGCTCCTACGGAGCAGGGGATGAGCAGTTCTTC.

The chain recombines TRBV9 with TRBJ2-2, with TRBD2 identical over 10 bases. Germline V gives CDR1 SGDLS, CDR2 YYNGEE. This CDR3 is built from 17 residues. Trimming cost V 2 bases and J 2 bases; bases outside gene matches: 6. The CDR3 region is CASSVPGLAFNTGELFF. The CDR3 DNA reads as TGTGCCAGCAGCGTCCCGGGACTAGCGTTTAACACCGGGGAGCTGTTTTTT.

This chain links TRBV7-8 with TRBJ2-7, with 7 bases fitting TRBD2. V dropped 5 bases and J dropped 1; count of bases not matched to a gene: 11. The germline V gene has CDR1 SGHVS and CDR2 FQNEAQ. The CDR3 extends over 16 amino acids. This chain's CDR3 is CASSLLREGPSYEQYF. In DNA, the CDR3 is TGTGCCAGCAGCCTCCTAAGGGAGGGGCCGTCCTACGAGCAGTACTTC.

The chain joins TRBV4-3 to TRBJ2-3; a weak D match, TRBD2 (6 bases). This CDR3 spans 15 amino acids. V lost 4 bases, J lost 1 base, and 12 bases lay in between. Germline assignment: CDR1 LGHNA and CDR2 YSLEER. The CDR3 DNA reads as TGCGCCAGCAGCCGCGGCGGGGTTGGCACAGATACGCAGTATTTT. This sequence encodes CASSRGGVGTDTQYF.

This clone is classed as medium-sized. The chain joins TRBV28 to TRBJ1-3; D unresolved. V was clipped by 7 bases and J by 0 bases, with 10 bases between them. Germline V gene sequence: CDR1 MDHEN, CDR2 SYDVKM. There are 14 residues in the CDR3. The CDR3 DNA reads as TGTGCCAGCACCCCTACCTACTCTGGAAACACCATATATTTT. Amino acids: CASTPTYSGNTIYF.

V is TRBV5-1 and J is TRBJ2-2, with 8 bases identical to TRBD2. This CDR3 is built from 18 residues. The V segment lost 2 bases and the J segment 4 bases; nucleotides outside the gene matches: 13. Germline-derived CDR1 and CDR2 are SGHRS and YFSETQ. CDR3 sequence reads: CASSFPGLAGLSTGELFF. DNA for the CDR3: TGCGCCAGCAGCTTTCCAGGACTAGCAGGATTATCCACCGGGGAGCTGTTTTTT.

This clone was detected only a few times. J is TRBJ1-5 and V is TRBV28; 8 positions agree with TRBD1. The V gene end was trimmed by 6 bases and the J gene end by 6 bases; junction bases not matched to a gene: 7. The CDR3 consists of 14 residues. CDR1 MDHEN and CDR2 SYDVKM come from the germline V gene. In DNA form, the CDR3 reads TGTGCCAGCAGCCACCCGCAGGGGGCTCAGCCCCAGCATTTT. Its translation is CASSHPQGAQPQHF.

The chain combines TRBV7-2 with TRBJ2-5; TRBD1 might be the D (7 bases). V lost 5 bases and J lost 4, with 20 bases in between. The CDR3 runs to 16 residues. The germline gives CDR1 SGHTA, CDR2 FQGNSA. CDR3 nucleotide sequence: TGTGCCAGCAGCAAGGGAGGTGGGACAGCACTAGAGACCCAGTACTTC. Amino acid sequence: CASSKGGGTALETQYF.

This rearrangement joins TRBV11-2 to TRBJ1-6; 9 positions match TRBD1. CDR1 is SGHAT and CDR2 is FQNNGV in the germline V gene. V shed 5 bases, J shed 5 bases, and the junction held 7 bases outside the gene matches. The CDR3 is 16 residues long. CDR3 region: CASSNWGQGDNSPLHF. DNA of the CDR3: TGTGCCAGCAGCAACTGGGGACAGGGCGATAATTCACCCCTCCACTTT. Together with reference TRBV11-2 and TRBJ1-6, the CDR3 gives the full variable domain: EAGVAQSPRYKIIEKRQSVAFWCNPISGHATLYWYQQILGQGPKLLIQFQNNGVVDDSQLPKDRFSAERLKGVDSTLKIQPAKLEDSAVYLCASSNWGQGDNSPLHFGNGTRLTVT.

The genes are TRBV12-5 and TRBJ1-2, with D possibly matching TRBD1 (6 bases). With 6 bases removed from V and 8 bases from J, the gap between germline ends came to 19 bases. Germline V lookup: CDR1 LGHNT, CDR2 FRNRAP. The CDR3 loop spans 14 amino acids. The CDR3 region is CASGRQVVRSGYTF. CDR3 sequence (DNA): TGTGCTAGTGGGAGACAGGTCGTTCGCTCGGGCTACACCTTC.

V gene TRBV9 combines with J gene TRBJ1-2; 9 bases line up with TRBD1. The germline CDR1 and CDR2 sequences are SGDLS and YYNGEE. The CDR3 covers 15 residues. Trimming removed 2 bases from V and 8 bases from J; junction bases left unmatched: 10. In DNA, the CDR3 is TGTGCCAGCAGCGTTTCCCGGACAGGGGTGCAAGGCTACACCTTC. Translated: CASSVSRTGVQGYTF.

This clone was detected only once. The J gene is TRBJ2-2, the V gene TRBV4-3, with D perhaps matching TRBD1 (6 bases). CDR3 length equals 15 residues. The V end was cut by 5 bases, the J end by 7 bases, with 17 bases between. CDR1 LGHNA and CDR2 YSLEER come from the germline V gene. CDR3: CASSSLQQGIGELFF. The CDR3, as DNA: TGCGCCAGCAGCTCCCTGCAGCAGGGGATCGGGGAGCTGTTTTTT.

The J gene is TRBJ1-2, the V gene TRBV29-1; the match to TRBD1 covers 10 bases. Germline trimming cut 0 bases from V and 7 bases from J; bases unmatched to any gene: 17. The CDR3 has 18 residues. CDR1 and CDR2 (germline): SQVTM, ANQGSEA. The CDR3 sequence: CSVEDRDGTGTGVGGYTF. DNA of the CDR3: TGCAGCGTTGAAGATCGGGATGGCACCGGGACAGGGGTCGGTGGCTACACCTTC.

This rearrangement joins TRBV15 to TRBJ2-1; 9 positions agree with TRBD2. In germline, CDR1 is LNHNV, CDR2 YYDKDF (reference sequence). V dropped 1 base and J dropped 8; count of bases not matched to a gene: 12. CDR3 length: 17 residues. CDR3: CATSRVAAGGRRDEQFF. Here the CDR3 DNA reads TGTGCCACCAGCAGAGTGGCGGCGGGAGGGCGGAGGGATGAGCAGTTCTTC.

The gene calls are TRBV5-1 and TRBJ2-7, with D possibly being TRBD1 (6 bases). This CDR3 has 12 amino acids. Germline V gene sequence: CDR1 SGHRS, CDR2 YFSETQ. Trimming left V 0 bases short and J 5 bases short, with 6 bases between. The CDR3 coding sequence is TGCGCCAGCAGCTTGGGGACAGACGAGCAGTACTTC. This encodes CASSLGTDEQYF.

The V and J genes are TRBV4-3 and TRBJ2-1; 12 nucleotides align to TRBD2. Per the germline V gene, CDR1 is LGHNA and CDR2 is YSLEER. This CDR3 contains 16 residues. Trimming removed 1 base from V and 7 bases from J; junction bases left unmatched: 5. The CDR3 reads CASSQGLTSGRNEQFF. The CDR3, as DNA: TGCGCCAGCAGCCAAGGGTTGACTAGCGGGAGAAATGAGCAGTTCTTC.

The genes are TRBV28 and TRBJ1-2; 9 positions agree with TRBD1. Germline-derived CDR1 and CDR2 are MDHEN and SYDVKM. V lost 7 bases to trimming and J lost 4 bases; unmatched junction nucleotides: 4. The CDR3 is 13 residues long. As DNA, the CDR3 is TGTGCCAGCAAGGTACAGGGGGCCTATGGCTACACCTTC. It is translated as CASKVQGAYGYTF.

V is TRBV28 and J is TRBJ2-5, with D perhaps TRBD2 (6 bases). Germline values: CDR1 MDHEN, CDR2 SYDVKM. CDR3 length: 14 residues. V was trimmed by 10 bases and J by 1 base, leaving 16 bases between them. The CDR3 sequence: CATTEGGVQETQYF. The CDR3 DNA reads TGTGCCACCACTGAAGGCGGGGTCCAAGAGACCCAGTACTTC.

This chain joins TRBV28 and TRBJ1-2; D is undetermined. The CDR3 totals 14 residues. The V end was cut by 2 bases, the J end by 4 bases, with 11 bases between. Germline CDR1 is MDHEN and CDR2 is SYDVKM. For the CDR3, the DNA is TGTGCCAGCAGTTTAGGGCAGGCTTTCTATGGCTACACCTTC. Amino acid sequence: CASSLGQAFYGYTF.